This is a list of T cell receptor beta chains from one sample in a study of T cells after posttransplantation cyclophosphamide. The repertoire was sequenced with immunoSEQ multiplex PCR; TCRdb's copy has only in-frame clones and lacks some. This sample carries approximately 34,000 clones, none of them present only once. The sample was PBMCs. These receptor sequences come from a woman between 50 and 59 years old in good health and a related stem cell transplant donor. CDR3s include the opening cysteine and the closing phenylalanine or tryptophan. Each record gives: V gene, clone size, D gene, J gene, CDR3 protein, CDR3 DNA. A D gene is named only where the DNA matches it firmly. For some rows the clone size is stated as once, few or many, or as a class when expanded; others skip it.

v_call: TRBV29-1
clone_size: few
d_call: .
j_call: TRBJ2-7
cdr3_aa: CSGSGSVNEQYF
cdr3_nt: TGCAGCGGCTCAGGATCTGTCAACGAGCAGTACTTC

v_call: TRBV5-1
clone_size: many
d_call: TRBD2
j_call: TRBJ2-1
cdr3_aa: CASSLAGASYNEQFF
cdr3_nt: TGCGCCAGCAGTTTAGCGGGAGCGAGCTACAATGAGCAGTTCTTC

v_call: TRBV12-5
clone_size: many
d_call: TRBD1
j_call: TRBJ2-1
cdr3_aa: CASGLPPGQGPFYNEQFF
cdr3_nt: TGTGCTAGTGGTTTGCCACCGGGACAGGGTCCCTTTTACAATGAGCAGTTCTTC

v_call: TRBV6-6
clone_size: many
d_call: .
j_call: TRBJ1-1
cdr3_aa: CASSQVPMNTEAFF
cdr3_nt: TGTGCCAGCAGCCAGGTCCCCATGAACACTGAAGCTTTCTTT

v_call: TRBV10-3
clone_size: many
d_call: TRBD2
j_call: TRBJ2-7
cdr3_aa: CAISEGGLAYEQYF
cdr3_nt: TGTGCCATCAGTGAGGGCGGACTAGCTTACGAGCAGTACTTC

v_call: TRBV7-2
clone_size: many
d_call: .
j_call: TRBJ1-5
cdr3_aa: CASSPSRGEPQHF
cdr3_nt: TGTGCCAGCAGCCCCTCGAGAGGTGAGCCCCAGCATTTT

v_call: TRBV25-1
clone_size: many
d_call: .
j_call: TRBJ1-1
cdr3_aa: CASSASWGESTAFF
cdr3_nt: TGTGCCAGCAGTGCCTCCTGGGGGGAGTCGACAGCTTTCTTT

v_call: TRBV6-5
clone_size: few
d_call: TRBD2
j_call: TRBJ2-3
cdr3_aa: CASRPRLAGNTQYF
cdr3_nt: TGTGCCAGCAGACCCCGACTAGCGGGAAATACGCAGTATTTT

v_call: TRBV12-3/TRBV12-4
clone_size: .
d_call: .
j_call: TRBJ1-1
cdr3_aa: CASSLGGSLTEAFF
cdr3_nt: TGTGCCAGCAGTTTAGGCGGCAGTCTAACTGAAGCTTTCTTT

v_call: TRBV5-1
clone_size: many
d_call: .
j_call: TRBJ1-5
cdr3_aa: CASSLAPNQPQHF
cdr3_nt: TGCGCCAGCAGCTTGGCTCCCAATCAGCCCCAGCATTTT

v_call: TRBV5-1
clone_size: many
d_call: .
j_call: TRBJ1-1
cdr3_aa: CASSLNRGRTEAFF
cdr3_nt: TGCGCCAGCAGCTTGAATCGGGGTAGGACTGAAGCTTTCTTT

v_call: TRBV29-1
clone_size: few
d_call: TRBD1
j_call: TRBJ2-6
cdr3_aa: CSVEVQGAGANVLTF
cdr3_nt: TGCAGCGTTGAGGTACAGGGGGCTGGGGCCAACGTCCTGACTTTC

v_call: TRBV28
clone_size: many
d_call: TRBD1
j_call: TRBJ1-5
cdr3_aa: CASSLSGQGHQPQHF
cdr3_nt: TGTGCCAGCAGTTTAAGCGGACAGGGACATCAGCCCCAGCATTTT

v_call: TRBV5-1
clone_size: many
d_call: TRBD1
j_call: TRBJ2-7
cdr3_aa: CASSLGGQGMVEQYF
cdr3_nt: TGCGCCAGCAGCTTGGGGGGACAGGGGATGGTCGAGCAGTACTTC

v_call: TRBV10-3
clone_size: many
d_call: .
j_call: TRBJ2-7
cdr3_aa: CAISTRGEGSYEQYF
cdr3_nt: TGTGCCATCAGCACCAGGGGGGAGGGATCCTACGAGCAGTACTTC

v_call: TRBV19
clone_size: many
d_call: .
j_call: TRBJ1-5
cdr3_aa: CASSIGGQARGPQHF
cdr3_nt: TGTGCCAGTAGTATAGGGGGGCAGGCGAGAGGGCCCCAGCATTTT

v_call: TRBV6-2/TRBV6-3
clone_size: many
d_call: .
j_call: TRBJ2-1
cdr3_aa: CASSSRLYNEQFF
cdr3_nt: TGTGCCAGCAGCTCCCGACTTTACAATGAGCAGTTCTTC

v_call: TRBV9
clone_size: many
d_call: .
j_call: TRBJ2-7
cdr3_aa: CASSVGQVDEQYF
cdr3_nt: TGTGCCAGCAGCGTAGGACAGGTTGACGAGCAGTACTTC

v_call: TRBV7-9
clone_size: many
d_call: .
j_call: TRBJ2-7
cdr3_aa: CASSSDRLYEQYF
cdr3_nt: TGTGCCAGCAGCTCGGACAGACTTTACGAGCAGTACTTC

v_call: TRBV30
clone_size: few
d_call: TRBD2
j_call: TRBJ2-3
cdr3_aa: CAWSRAGSSGDPQYF
cdr3_nt: TGTGCCTGGAGTCGAGCGGGGAGTTCAGGAGATCCGCAGTATTTT

v_call: TRBV15
clone_size: few
d_call: .
j_call: TRBJ1-2
cdr3_aa: CATSRGSEGRAGGYTF
cdr3_nt: TGTGCCACCAGCCGCGGTAGTGAGGGCCGCGCGGGCGGCTACACCTTC

v_call: TRBV19
clone_size: many
d_call: .
j_call: TRBJ2-1
cdr3_aa: CASRNSLRTYNEQFF
cdr3_nt: TGTGCCAGTAGGAACTCCCTGAGAACCTACAATGAGCAGTTCTTC

v_call: TRBV28
clone_size: many
d_call: TRBD1
j_call: TRBJ1-2
cdr3_aa: CASSVDRGFDSDGYTF
cdr3_nt: TGTGCCAGCAGCGTGGACAGGGGGTTTGATAGCGATGGCTACACCTTC

v_call: TRBV19
clone_size: many
d_call: .
j_call: TRBJ2-1
cdr3_aa: CASKRNIGPSEYNEQFF
cdr3_nt: TGTGCCAGTAAGAGGAATATTGGGCCGTCCGAATACAATGAGCAGTTCTTC

v_call: TRBV15
clone_size: many
d_call: TRBD2
j_call: TRBJ2-3
cdr3_aa: CATSRDLGGRRTDTQYF
cdr3_nt: TGTGCCACCAGCAGAGATCTTGGCGGGAGGCGCACAGATACGCAGTATTTT

v_call: TRBV27
clone_size: many
d_call: .
j_call: TRBJ1-3
cdr3_aa: CASIDPGYGNTIYF
cdr3_nt: TGTGCCAGCATTGACCCAGGTTATGGAAACACCATATATTTT

v_call: TRBV28
clone_size: many
d_call: TRBD1
j_call: TRBJ1-1
cdr3_aa: CASSFQGTGGRDTEAFF
cdr3_nt: TGTGCCAGCAGTTTCCAAGGGACAGGGGGCAGAGACACTGAAGCTTTCTTT

v_call: TRBV19
clone_size: many
d_call: TRBD1
j_call: TRBJ1-5
cdr3_aa: CASSGSGGQVFYQPQHF
cdr3_nt: TGTGCCAGTAGTGGGTCGGGGGGACAGGTCTTTTATCAGCCCCAGCATTTT

v_call: TRBV6-6
clone_size: many
d_call: .
j_call: TRBJ2-7
cdr3_aa: CASSYDRAYEQYF
cdr3_nt: TGTGCCAGCAGTTACGACAGAGCCTACGAGCAGTACTTC

v_call: TRBV2
clone_size: many
d_call: TRBD1
j_call: TRBJ2-1
cdr3_aa: CASSRQGLDEQFF
cdr3_nt: TGTGCCAGCAGCAGACAGGGTCTCGATGAGCAGTTCTTC

v_call: TRBV19
clone_size: many
d_call: .
j_call: TRBJ2-5
cdr3_aa: CASSIGRGWQETQYF
cdr3_nt: TGTGCCAGTAGTATAGGCCGAGGGTGGCAAGAGACCCAGTACTTC

v_call: TRBV13
clone_size: many
d_call: TRBD2
j_call: TRBJ2-1
cdr3_aa: CASSLGLAGGGQFF
cdr3_nt: TGTGCCAGCAGCTTGGGACTAGCGGGAGGAGGGCAGTTCTTC

v_call: TRBV7-2
clone_size: many
d_call: TRBD2
j_call: TRBJ2-7
cdr3_aa: CASSKTSGGSYEQYF
cdr3_nt: TGTGCCAGCAGCAAAACTAGCGGGGGCTCCTACGAGCAGTACTTC

v_call: TRBV7-9
clone_size: many
d_call: .
j_call: TRBJ2-1
cdr3_aa: CASSRRGGSSYNEQFF
cdr3_nt: TGTGCCAGCAGTCGAAGGGGGGGGAGCTCCTACAATGAGCAGTTCTTC

v_call: TRBV9
clone_size: many
d_call: TRBD1
j_call: TRBJ1-2
cdr3_aa: CASSVGRDRGQNYGYTF
cdr3_nt: TGTGCCAGCAGCGTAGGGCGGGACAGGGGACAGAACTATGGCTACACCTTC

v_call: TRBV2
clone_size: few
d_call: .
j_call: TRBJ2-7
cdr3_aa: CASSEMRQEAEYF
cdr3_nt: TGTGCCAGCAGTGAAATGAGACAGGAGGCTGAGTACTTC

v_call: TRBV10-3
clone_size: many
d_call: .
j_call: TRBJ1-1
cdr3_aa: CAAGDGSGVNTEAFF
cdr3_nt: TGTGCCGCAGGGGACGGGTCCGGGGTAAACACTGAAGCTTTCTTT

v_call: TRBV5-1
clone_size: many
d_call: TRBD1
j_call: TRBJ2-7
cdr3_aa: CASSTGTGVYEQYF
cdr3_nt: TGCGCCAGCAGCACCGGGACAGGGGTCTACGAGCAGTACTTC

v_call: TRBV5-4
clone_size: many
d_call: TRBD1
j_call: TRBJ2-2
cdr3_aa: CASRRDSIDTGELFF
cdr3_nt: TGTGCCAGCAGAAGGGACAGTATCGACACCGGGGAGCTGTTTTTT

v_call: TRBV5-1
clone_size: .
d_call: .
j_call: TRBJ2-3
cdr3_aa: CASSPPTGLGTDTQYF
cdr3_nt: TGCGCCAGCAGCCCACCTACAGGGTTGGGCACAGATACGCAGTATTTT

v_call: TRBV5-4
clone_size: many
d_call: TRBD1
j_call: TRBJ1-1
cdr3_aa: CASSSMTGGNTEAFF
cdr3_nt: TGTGCCAGCAGCTCGATGACAGGGGGAAACACTGAAGCTTTCTTT

v_call: TRBV9
clone_size: few
d_call: TRBD2
j_call: TRBJ2-2
cdr3_aa: CASSLSGRATGELFF
cdr3_nt: TGTGCCAGCAGCCTTAGCGGGAGGGCCACCGGGGAGCTGTTTTTT

v_call: TRBV19
clone_size: many
d_call: .
j_call: TRBJ1-1
cdr3_aa: CVSAEAHEAFF
cdr3_nt: TGTGTCAGCGCCGAGGCCCATGAAGCTTTCTTT

v_call: TRBV7-2
clone_size: .
d_call: TRBD1
j_call: TRBJ2-7
cdr3_aa: CASNRQGAGYEQYF
cdr3_nt: TGTGCCAGCAACAGACAGGGGGCCGGGTACGAGCAGTACTTC

v_call: TRBV5-8
clone_size: many
d_call: .
j_call: TRBJ1-4
cdr3_aa: CASSLGRQVEKLFF
cdr3_nt: TGTGCCAGCAGCTTGGGTCGGCAGGTTGAAAAACTGTTTTTT

v_call: TRBV27
clone_size: many
d_call: .
j_call: TRBJ1-1
cdr3_aa: CASSFNPGGTEAFF
cdr3_nt: TGTGCCAGCAGTTTCAACCCCGGCGGCACTGAAGCTTTCTTT

v_call: TRBV24-1
clone_size: many
d_call: .
j_call: TRBJ2-7
cdr3_aa: CATSPGGHYYEQYF
cdr3_nt: TGTGCCACCAGTCCCGGGGGTCACTACTACGAGCAGTACTTC

v_call: TRBV11-3
clone_size: many
d_call: .
j_call: TRBJ2-1
cdr3_aa: CASSLGLYTGLDNEQFF
cdr3_nt: TGTGCCAGCAGCTTAGGCCTGTACACAGGTCTCGACAATGAGCAGTTCTTC

v_call: TRBV19
clone_size: many
d_call: TRBD1
j_call: TRBJ1-1
cdr3_aa: CASSGSVRDRGDTEAFF
cdr3_nt: TGTGCCAGTAGTGGGTCGGTCCGGGACAGGGGGGACACTGAAGCTTTCTTT

v_call: TRBV5-1
clone_size: many
d_call: .
j_call: TRBJ1-1
cdr3_aa: CASSPAVDTEAFF
cdr3_nt: TGCGCCAGCAGTCCCGCGGTAGATACTGAAGCTTTCTTT

v_call: TRBV9
clone_size: many
d_call: .
j_call: TRBJ1-1
cdr3_aa: CASSVDSAMNTEAFF
cdr3_nt: TGTGCCAGCAGCGTGGACAGCGCAATGAACACTGAAGCTTTCTTT

v_call: TRBV2
clone_size: many
d_call: TRBD1
j_call: TRBJ2-1
cdr3_aa: CASSTTGAPPFF
cdr3_nt: TGTGCCAGCAGTACTACAGGGGCCCCCCCCTTCTTC

v_call: TRBV28
clone_size: many
d_call: .
j_call: TRBJ1-3
cdr3_aa: CASSTAGTLSSGNTIYF
cdr3_nt: TGTGCCAGCAGTACCGCCGGGACACTCAGCTCTGGAAACACCATATATTTT

v_call: TRBV27
clone_size: many
d_call: .
j_call: TRBJ2-1
cdr3_aa: CASSLSIDYPEQFF
cdr3_nt: TGTGCCAGCAGTTTATCGATAGACTATCCGGAGCAGTTCTTC